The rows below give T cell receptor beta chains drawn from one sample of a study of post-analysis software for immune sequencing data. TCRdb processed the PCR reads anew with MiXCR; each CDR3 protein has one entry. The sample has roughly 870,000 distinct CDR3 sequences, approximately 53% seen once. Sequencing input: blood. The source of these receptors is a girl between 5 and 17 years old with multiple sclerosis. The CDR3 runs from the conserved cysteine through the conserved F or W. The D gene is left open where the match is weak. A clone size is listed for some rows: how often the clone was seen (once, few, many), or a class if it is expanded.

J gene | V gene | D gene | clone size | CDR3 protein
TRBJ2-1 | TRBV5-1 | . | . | CASSLGDRGEQFF
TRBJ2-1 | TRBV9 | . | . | CASSVDGRMKEQFF
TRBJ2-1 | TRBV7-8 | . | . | CASSPTRFYDEQFF
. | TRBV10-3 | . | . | CAISDRGKGETQYF
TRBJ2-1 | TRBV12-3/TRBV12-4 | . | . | CATRTGSSYNEQFF
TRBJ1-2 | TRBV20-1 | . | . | CSASMGANYGYTF
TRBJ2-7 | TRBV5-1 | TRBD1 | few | CASSFRTGSYEQYF
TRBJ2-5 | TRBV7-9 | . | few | CASSFPRADSQETQYF
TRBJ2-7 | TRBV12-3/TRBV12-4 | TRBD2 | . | CASSPRTSGGAPYEQYF
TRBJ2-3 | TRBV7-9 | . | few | CASRSRSSTDTQYF
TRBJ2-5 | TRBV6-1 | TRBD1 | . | CASQGDQETQYF
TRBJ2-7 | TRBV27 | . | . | CASSPGFARYEQYF
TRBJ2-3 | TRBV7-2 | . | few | CASVRDKGTDTQYF
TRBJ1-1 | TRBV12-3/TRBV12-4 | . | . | CASSYSGHENTEAFF
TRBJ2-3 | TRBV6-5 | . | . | CASSYEDTQYF
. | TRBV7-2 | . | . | CASSPEVSPYYEQYF
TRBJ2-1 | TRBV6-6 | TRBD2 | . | CASSYRETSRQFF
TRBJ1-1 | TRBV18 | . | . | CASSPLTGTEAFF
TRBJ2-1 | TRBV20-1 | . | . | CSAYRLTYNEQFF
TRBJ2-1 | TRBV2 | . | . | CASNWGGLNHNEQFF
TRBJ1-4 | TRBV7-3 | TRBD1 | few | CASSLGQGAEKLFF
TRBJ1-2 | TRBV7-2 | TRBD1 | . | CASSTGGRGYGYTF
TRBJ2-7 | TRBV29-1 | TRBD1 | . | CSVLGQGGYEQYF
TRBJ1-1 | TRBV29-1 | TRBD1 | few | CSVPQGGMNTEAFF
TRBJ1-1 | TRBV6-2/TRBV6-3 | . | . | CASSGADTEAFF
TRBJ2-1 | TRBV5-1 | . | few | CASSLSLSLQNEQFF
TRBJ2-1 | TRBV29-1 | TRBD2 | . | CSVSRGLADSNEQFF
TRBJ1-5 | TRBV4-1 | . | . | CASSQEALDARGNQPQHF
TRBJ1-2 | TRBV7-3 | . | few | CASSLDSDHGYTF
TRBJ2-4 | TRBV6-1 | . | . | CASGLTKNIQYF
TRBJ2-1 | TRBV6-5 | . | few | CASRGSGTWQFF
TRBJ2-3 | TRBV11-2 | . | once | CASSPRLSTDTQYF
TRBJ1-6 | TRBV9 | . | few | CASSVDRLNSPLHF